This T cell receptor (beta chain) was identified during a study of PD-L1 blockade in urothelial cancer. About the research overall: Patients had been given 0 to 3 earlier chemotherapy regimens. Blood was subjected to analysis at 3 weeks (second dose) and 6 weeks following treatment start.

The repertoire was sequenced with immunoSEQ multiplex PCR; TCRdb's copy has only in-frame clones and lacks some. The sample gives about 43,000 clones, 70% to 90% of which show up once; 13% to 15% is in the top ten. This clone was detected once. Germline V gene data show CDR1 as SGHTA and CDR2 as FQGTGA. The CDR3 contains 13 residues. Trimming pared 6 bases from V and 8 bases from J, leaving 14 bases between. The chain employs TRBV7-3 and TRBJ2-4; TRBD1 might be the D (6 bases). The sample here was PBMCs, taken around atezolizumab (anti-PD-L1) treatment. This TCR was sampled from a woman in her sixties with urothelial cancer. CDR3 sequence: CASSRRAGDIQYF. The DNA of the CDR3 is TGTGCCAGCAGTCGGCGCGCAGGGGACATTCAGTACTTC.